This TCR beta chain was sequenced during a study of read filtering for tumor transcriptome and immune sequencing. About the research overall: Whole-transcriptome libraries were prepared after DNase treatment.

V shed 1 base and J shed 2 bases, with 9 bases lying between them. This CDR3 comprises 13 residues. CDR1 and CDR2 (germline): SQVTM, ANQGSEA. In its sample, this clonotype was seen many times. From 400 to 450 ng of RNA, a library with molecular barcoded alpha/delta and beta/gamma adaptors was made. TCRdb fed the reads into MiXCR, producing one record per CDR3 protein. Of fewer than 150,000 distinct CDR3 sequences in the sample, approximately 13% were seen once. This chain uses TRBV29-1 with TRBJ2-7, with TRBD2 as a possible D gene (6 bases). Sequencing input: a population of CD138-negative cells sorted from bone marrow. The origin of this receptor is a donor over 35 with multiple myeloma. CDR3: CSVEVSGTYEQYF. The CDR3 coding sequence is TGCAGCGTTGAAGTTAGCGGTACCTACGAGCAGTACTTC.